This TCR beta chain was identified in a study of T cell repertoires in cytomegalovirus infection (dated 2019 in TCRdb). General notes on the study: The HLA type of each donor mattered for the analysis, because public TCR beta signatures pointed to carriage of CMV infection along with the matching HLA type. The paper as a whole reports these results and caveats: In both this cohort and an independent cohort of under 450 donors, the cumulative frequency of public TCR beta family members distinguished carriers of CMV infection plus the relevant HLA type. The ex vivo response was dominated by HLA-C-restricted CMV-specific TCR beta clonotypes, which also provided the single most frequent clonotype in two of eight donors.

The CDR1 and CDR2 encoded by the germline V gene (reference sequence) are SEHNR and FQNEAQ. V has 6 bases trimmed and J has 7 bases trimmed; junction bases matching no gene number 16. Including cysteine and phenylalanine, the CDR3 has 16 amino acids. The entry retains the CDR3 DNA only, 48 bases that are in frame from base 1. This clonotype was found a few times. Its antigen is unknown. No much larger clone exists at a distance of one base, and base qualities are not known. The sequencer was an Illumina HiSeq 1500. TCRdb trimmed the raw reads at Q25, called clones with MiXCR and kept productive beta chains. Rows are unified per CDR3 protein, each entry keeping the most common DNA and genes. This sample has just under 550,000 distinct CDR3 sequences in its table, and 26% of those were observed once. The ten largest clones add up to 13% of the sample.

Sequenced: PBMCs. The chain is encoded by TRBV7-9 joined to TRBJ2-5, with TRBD2 identical over 8 junction bases. This clonotype was sampled from a human donor in good health (CMV status not recorded). Some clones in this sample may be carry-over from other donors' samples. The DNA is as follows: TGTGCCAGCAGTCCCGGTGTGAGCGGGAGTCAGGCGACCCAGTACTTC. Translated, this is CASSPGVSGSQATQYF. Supplemented by the reference TRBV7-9 and TRBJ2-5 proteins around the CDR3, the complete variable domain is DTGVSQNPRHKITKRGQNVTFRCDPISEHNRLYWYRQTLGQGPEFLTYFQNEAQLEKSRLLSDRFSAERPKGSFSTLEIQRTEQGDSAMYLCASSPGVSGSQATQYFGPGTRLLVL.